These T cell receptor beta chains were read from a single sample in a study of blood T cell repertoires in COVID-19. Generated by immunoSEQ multiplex PCR, the TCRdb table keeps only in-frame clones and is missing some. This table holds around 190,000 clones, roughly 84% found once. The sequenced sample consisted of PBMCs or T cells enriched from blood (not recorded which). The source of these receptors is a young woman who had been exposed to COVID-19. Each CDR3 is given with its conserved first and last residue. A D gene is named only where the DNA matches it firmly. The size entry is marked missing in some rows and otherwise reads once, few, many or a size class.

v_gene	d_gene	abundance	j_gene	CDR3aa	CDR3nt
TRBV4-1	.	.	TRBJ1-2	CASSQDLGPRSGGYTF	TGCGCCAGCAGCCAAGATTTAGGCCCGCGGTCTGGTGGCTACACCTTC
TRBV20-1	.	.	TRBJ1-2	CSARDLYGYTF	TGCAGTGCTAGAGATCTATATGGCTACACCTTC
TRBV5-6	TRBD1	.	TRBJ1-1	CASSPLDRDEAFF	TGTGCCAGCAGCCCCCTGGACAGGGATGAAGCTTTCTTT
TRBV6-9	TRBD1	.	TRBJ1-6	CASSLTGGPSPLHF	TGTGCCAGCAGTTTGACAGGGGGCCCTTCACCCCTCCACTTT
TRBV4-3	TRBD2	.	TRBJ2-7	CASSHSGGHAYEQYF	TGCGCCAGCAGCCACAGCGGGGGCCATGCCTACGAGCAGTACTTC
TRBV5-6	.	.	TRBJ1-3	CASSLWKRGNTIYF	TGTGCCAGCAGCTTGTGGAAGCGGGGAAACACCATATATTTT
TRBV18	.	.	TRBJ1-4	CASSPTGPATNEKLFF	TGTGCCAGCTCACCCACAGGGCCTGCAACTAATGAAAAACTGTTTTTT
TRBV19	.	.	TRBJ1-1	CASSTTDSNTEAFF	TGTGCCAGTAGTACGACAGACTCAAACACTGAAGCTTTCTTT
TRBV28	TRBD2	.	TRBJ2-1	CASRRGGNNEQFF	TGTGCCAGCAGACGGGGGGGCAACAATGAGCAGTTCTTC
TRBV4-1	.	few	TRBJ2-2	CASSQDSALGVGELFF	TGCGCCAGCAGCCAAGACTCGGCACTCGGGGTCGGGGAGCTGTTTTTT
TRBV25-1	TRBD2	.	TRBJ2-7	CASSEPRSGGSRGEQYF	TGTGCCAGCAGTGAACCACGTAGCGGGGGCTCACGGGGCGAGCAGTACTTC
TRBV6-2/TRBV6-3	TRBD1	.	TRBJ2-1	CASSQGARLLYNEQFF	TGTGCCAGCAGCCAGGGGGCGCGGCTTCTCTACAATGAGCAGTTCTTC
TRBV6-5	.	.	TRBJ1-1	CASSRRVGGSTEAFF	TGTGCCAGCAGCCGCAGAGTTGGGGGCAGCACTGAAGCTTTCTTT
TRBV6-5	TRBD1	.	TRBJ1-6	CASSKRDRDSPLHF	TGTGCCAGCAGTAAACGGGACAGGGATTCACCCCTCCACTTT
TRBV6-5	.	.	TRBJ1-1	CASIMTDLRSEAFF	TGTGCCAGCATTATGACCGACTTGCGCTCTGAAGCTTTCTTT
TRBV9	.	.	TRBJ2-1	CASSVDVVDEQFF	TGTGCCAGCAGCGTAGATGTTGTCGATGAGCAGTTCTTC
TRBV21-1	.	.	TRBJ1-5	CASSKVFCGGNQPQHF	TGTGCCAGCAGCAAAGTCTTCTGCGGGGGCAACCAGCCCCAGCATTTT
TRBV5-1	TRBD2	few	TRBJ2-1	CASSLGRKIAGATYNEQFF	TGCGCCAGCAGCTTGGGGCGGAAAATAGCGGGGGCCACCTACAATGAGCAGTTCTTC
TRBV4-2	.	.	TRBJ2-5	CASSQDYSETQYF	TGTGCCAGCAGCCAAGATTATTCCGAGACCCAGTACTTC
TRBV5-4	TRBD1	.	TRBJ2-2	CASRPTGNEELFF	TGTGCCAGCAGACCGACAGGGAACGAGGAGCTGTTTTTT
TRBV27	.	.	TRBJ2-7	CASSPISSAYEQYF	TGTGCCAGCAGTCCCATTAGCAGTGCCTACGAGCAGTACTTC
TRBV7-7	.	.	TRBJ2-1	CASSLDPSYNEQFF	TGTGCCAGCAGCTTAGATCCATCCTACAATGAGCAGTTCTTC
TRBV5-6	TRBD2	.	TRBJ2-1	CASSSLAGGPYEQFF	TGTGCCAGCAGCTCCCTAGCGGGGGGGCCCTATGAGCAGTTCTTC
TRBV9	.	.	TRBJ1-5	CASSVDVGNQPQHF	TGTGCCAGCAGCGTAGATGTCGGGAATCAGCCCCAGCATTTT
TRBV2	.	.	TRBJ2-7	CATRTNEQYF	TGTGCCACCAGAACTAACGAGCAGTACTTC
TRBV12-3/TRBV12-4	.	.	TRBJ1-2	CASTQDSSYGYTF	TGTGCCAGCACCCAGGACAGCTCCTATGGCTACACCTTC
TRBV5-1	TRBD2	.	TRBJ2-3	CASSWSGEGADTQYF	TGCGCCAGCAGCTGGAGCGGGGAGGGCGCAGATACGCAGTATTTT
TRBV3-1/TRBV3-2	.	.	TRBJ2-7	CASSEGGGFYEQYF	TGTGCCAGCAGCGAGGGGGGGGGCTTCTACGAGCAGTACTTC
TRBV12-3/TRBV12-4	.	.	TRBJ1-1	CASSLVGGGEAFF	TGTGCCAGCAGTTTAGTCGGAGGTGGTGAAGCTTTCTTT
TRBV4-3	.	.	TRBJ1-1	CASSPTTADTEAFF	TGCGCCAGCAGCCCGACTACGGCGGACACTGAAGCTTTCTTT
TRBV5-1	TRBD1	.	TRBJ1-5	CASKIDGTANQPQHF	TGCGCCAGCAAGATAGACGGGACAGCGAATCAGCCCCAGCATTTT
TRBV5-1	TRBD1	.	TRBJ2-7	CASSLLGTGGDEQYF	TGCGCCAGCAGCTTGTTAGGGACAGGGGGCGACGAGCAGTACTTC
TRBV12-3/TRBV12-4	TRBD1	.	TRBJ1-1	CASSNTGATEAFF	TGTGCCAGCAGTAATACAGGGGCCACTGAAGCTTTCTTT
TRBV13	TRBD1	few	TRBJ1-1	CASSLGPQGQLMNTEAFF	TGTGCCAGCAGCTTGGGACCTCAGGGACAGTTGATGAACACTGAAGCTTTCTTT
TRBV19	TRBD1	.	TRBJ1-1	CASTHRTGVNEEAFF	TGTGCCAGTACCCACAGGACAGGGGTTAATGAGGAAGCTTTCTTT
TRBV5-4	.	.	TRBJ1-2	CASSSVQGNYGYTF	TGTGCCAGCAGCTCGGTCCAGGGGAACTATGGCTACACCTTC
TRBV5-1	TRBD1	.	TRBJ1-1	CASSLAPGQGATEAFF	TGCGCCAGCAGCTTGGCTCCGGGACAGGGAGCCACTGAAGCTTTCTTT
TRBV4-2	TRBD2	.	TRBJ2-5	CASSQVGSGLAGGQETQYF	TGTGCCAGCAGCCAAGTTGGGTCGGGACTAGCGGGGGGCCAAGAGACCCAGTACTTC
TRBV6-4	.	few	TRBJ2-1	CASSDGDRYNEQFF	TGTGCCAGCAGTGACGGAGACCGTTACAATGAGCAGTTCTTC
TRBV11-3	.	few	TRBJ2-1	CASSPHGGLNNEQFF	TGTGCCAGCAGCCCGCACGGGGGGCTTAACAATGAGCAGTTCTTC
TRBV11-2	.	few	TRBJ2-7	CASRAFQGSSYEQYF	TGTGCCAGCAGAGCATTTCAGGGGAGCTCCTACGAGCAGTACTTC
TRBV15	.	.	TRBJ1-1	CATSRGGRGRNTEAFF	TGTGCCACCAGCAGAGGGGGCAGGGGCCGGAACACTGAAGCTTTCTTT
TRBV10-3	TRBD1	few	TRBJ1-2	CATGTGATEGYTF	TGTGCCACCGGAACAGGGGCTACGGAGGGCTACACCTTC
TRBV5-1	.	few	TRBJ1-3	CASSLSTDMPRRSPGNTIYF	TGCGCCAGCAGCCTAAGCACTGACATGCCCCGCCGATCGCCTGGAAACACCATATATTTT
TRBV7-9	.	.	TRBJ1-1	CASRLNRDTEAFF	TGTGCCAGCAGGTTAAACAGGGACACTGAAGCTTTCTTT
TRBV6-1	.	few	TRBJ1-1	CASSEGAWGDTEAFF	TGTGCCAGCAGTGAAGGCGCCTGGGGGGACACTGAAGCTTTCTTT
TRBV5-1	.	.	TRBJ2-1	CASSLSFNEQFF	TGCGCCAGCAGCTTATCGTTCAATGAGCAGTTCTTC
TRBV5-1	TRBD1	.	TRBJ1-4	CASSLRLTGPNEKLFF	TGCGCCAGCAGCCTTCGACTGACAGGGCCTAATGAAAAACTGTTTTTT
TRBV7-2	.	.	TRBJ1-2	CARLTADYGYTF	TGTGCCAGGTTGACAGCTGACTATGGCTACACCTTC